These T cell receptor beta chains were read from a single sample in a study of shared clonotypes between healthy human individuals. This table comes from immunoSEQ multiplex PCR, and its TCRdb copy is limited to in-frame clones, with some not included. The sample carries fewer than 700,000 clones, approximately 95% recorded once. The specimen sequenced was naive CD8+ T cells sorted from blood. The source is a woman in her thirties in good health. The CDR3 runs from the conserved cysteine through the conserved F or W. A D gene is named only where the DNA matches it firmly. Part of the rows lack a size; the others show once, few, many or a class for expanded clones.

>NA|NA|TRBJ1-2|TRBV29-1
TGCAGCGTTGTTGATTTGGAGGGCTACACCTTC
CSVVDLEGYTF
>NA|NA|TRBJ2-7|TRBV4-2
TGTGCCAGCAGCCAAGTACCAGGAGGCGAGCAGTACTTC
CASSQVPGGEQYF
>NA|TRBD1|TRBJ2-7|TRBV2
TGTGCCAGCAGTGGGGACAGGGTATCACACGAGCAGTACTTC
CASSGDRVSHEQYF
>once|NA|TRBJ2-3|TRBV13
TGTGCCAGCAGCGTCTCTAACACAGATACGCAGTATTTT
CASSVSNTDTQYF
>NA|TRBD1|TRBJ2-1|TRBV7-9
TGTGCCAGCAGCTCCCCCCGGCAGGACAGGCTTAACAATGAGCAGTTCTTC
CASSSPRQDRLNNEQFF
>NA|TRBD1|TRBJ2-1|TRBV5-6
TGTGCCAGCAATACCAGGGGGACCGCTCCTCACAATGAGCAGTTCTTC
CASNTRGTAPHNEQFF
>NA|TRBD2|TRBJ2-7|TRBV2
TGTGCCAGCAGTGAAGCCAGCGGGAGAGGGTCCTACGAGCAGTACTTC
CASSEASGRGSYEQYF
>NA|NA|TRBJ1-2|TRBV28
TGTGCCAGCAGTTTAAGGGGAAACTATGGCTACACCTTC
CASSLRGNYGYTF
>NA|NA|TRBJ2-1|TRBV30
TGTGCCTGGAGTGTATCTGGGCGGGATGAGCAGTTCTTC
CAWSVSGRDEQFF
>NA|NA|TRBJ1-1|TRBV4-1
TGCGCCAGCAGCCAAGTAGGGGATTCCCCTGAAGCTTTCTTT
CASSQVGDSPEAFF
>NA|TRBD2|TRBJ2-2|TRBV5-4
TGTGCCAGCAGTCGACTAGCGGGAGGCCCAGGGACCGGGGAGCTGTTTTTT
CASSRLAGGPGTGELFF
>NA|NA|TRBJ2-7|TRBV6-5
TGTGCCAGCAGGAGGGGAAATCGACCGAACGAGCAGTACTTC
CASRRGNRPNEQYF
>NA|TRBD2|TRBJ2-3|TRBV27
TGTGCCAGCAGCTTCTTAGCGGGTACGCAGTATTTT
CASSFLAGTQYF
>NA|NA|TRBJ2-7|TRBV21-1
TGTGCCAGCAGCAAGGTAGAGACCCCAAACGAGCAGTACTTC
CASSKVETPNEQYF
>once|NA|TRBJ1-1|TRBV27
TGTGCCAGCAGTTTCTCCGGGGTGGGTGCTGAAGCTTTCTTT
CASSFSGVGAEAFF
>NA|NA|TRBJ1-5|TRBV27
TGTGCCAGCAGTTTGGGGGGCGGAAATCAGCCCCAGCATTTT
CASSLGGGNQPQHF
>NA|NA|TRBJ2-1|TRBV14
TGTGCCAGCAGCCAAGTCTCGCGGGGCCAGGGCTACAATGAGCAGTTCTTC
CASSQVSRGQGYNEQFF
>NA|TRBD1|TRBJ2-2|TRBV6-5
TGTGCCAGCAGTTCGGGACAGGGACTCACCGGGGAGCTGTTTTTT
CASSSGQGLTGELFF
>NA|NA|TRBJ2-7|TRBV5-6
TGTGCCAGCAGACAGACGGACTCCTACGAGCAGTACTTC
CASRQTDSYEQYF
>NA|TRBD1|TRBJ2-1|TRBV28
TGTGCCAGCGAGGGACAGGCGAACAATGAGCAGTTCTTC
CASEGQANNEQFF
>NA|NA|TRBJ2-3|TRBV27
TGTGCCAGCGGCCCTATAGGTAGCACAGATACGCAGTATTTT
CASGPIGSTDTQYF
>NA|TRBD2|TRBJ2-3|TRBV10-3
TGTGCCACAACGAATCTAGCGGATGGCACAGATACGCAGTATTTT
CATTNLADGTDTQYF
>NA|NA|TRBJ1-5|TRBV19
TGTGCCAGTAGTTTCCCGGACAGAGGCAATCAGCCCCAGCATTTT
CASSFPDRGNQPQHF
>NA|NA|TRBJ1-2|TRBV7-9
TGTGCCAGCAGCTTGACGGTTTCCTATGGCTACACCTTC
CASSLTVSYGYTF
>NA|NA|TRBJ2-1|TRBV4-1
TGCGCCAGCAGCCACGAGCAGGGAGGACAGGAGCAGTTCTTC
CASSHEQGGQEQFF
>NA|NA|TRBJ2-7|TRBV19
TGTGCCAGTAGTATCGGGGCTGGGACGGAAGCCTACGAGCAGTACTTC
CASSIGAGTEAYEQYF
>NA|TRBD2|TRBJ2-7|TRBV5-4
TGTGCCAGCAGCTTGGGGACTAGCGTATACGAGCAGTACTTC
CASSLGTSVYEQYF
>NA|TRBD2|TRBJ2-3|TRBV25-1
TGTGCCAGCACAGCGGGAGGGCCATGGTATACGCAGTATTTT
CASTAGGPWYTQYF
>NA|TRBD1|TRBJ2-7|TRBV4-2
TGTGCCAGCAGCCAAACCCGACAGGGGGGAGCCTACGAGCAGTACTTC
CASSQTRQGGAYEQYF
>NA|NA|TRBJ1-1|TRBV27
TGTGCCAGCAGACGGGGGTTCGCTGAAGCTTTCTTT
CASRRGFAEAFF
>NA|NA|TRBJ2-3|TRBV9
TGTGCCAGCAGCGTATCAGGGTCAGATACGCAGTATTTT
CASSVSGSDTQYF
>NA|TRBD1|TRBJ2-7|TRBV5-6
TGTGCCAGCAGCCTCGGGACAGGGGCCTACGAGCAGTACTTC
CASSLGTGAYEQYF
>NA|NA|TRBJ2-2|TRBV7-6
TGTGCCAGCAGCCAAGGTGCAGGGGTTATCACCGGGGAGCTGTTTTTT
CASSQGAGVITGELFF
>NA|NA|TRBJ1-1|TRBV27
TGTGCCAGCGGTTGGGGGGCAACTGAAGCTTTCTTT
CASGWGATEAFF
>NA|NA|TRBJ1-5|TRBV28
TGTGCCAGCAGTTTCGCAGGGAGGCGCAATCAGCCCCAGCATTTT
CASSFAGRRNQPQHF
>NA|NA|TRBJ2-7|TRBV11-2
TGTGCCAGCAGCGGGATGGCCCTCTACGAGCAGTACTTC
CASSGMALYEQYF
>NA|NA|TRBJ2-5|TRBV10-1
TGCGCCAGCAGTGATTCACTGGGACAAGAGACCCAGTACTTC
CASSDSLGQETQYF
>NA|TRBD1|TRBJ1-1|TRBV28
TGTGCCAGCAGTGGCCGGACAGGGTGGAACACTGAAGCTTTCTTT
CASSGRTGWNTEAFF
>NA|NA|TRBJ1-5|TRBV27
TGTGCCAGCAGCTCCACAGGGTACAATCAGCCCCAGCATTTT
CASSSTGYNQPQHF
>once|TRBD1|TRBJ1-5|TRBV5-6
TGTGCCAGCAGTCGGGACAGGGGGCTCAATCAGCCCCAGCATTTT
CASSRDRGLNQPQHF
>NA|NA|TRBJ1-1|TRBV7-9
TGTGCCAGCAGCCGCGGGGGTACTGAAGCTTTCTTT
CASSRGGTEAFF
>NA|NA|TRBJ2-6|TRBV5-1
TGCGCCAGCAGCCCGAAACACCAGGGAAACCCCCCGTCTGGGGCCAACGTCCTGACTTTC
CASSPKHQGNPPSGANVLTF